The 20 T cell receptor beta chains presented below share a single source sample, sequenced in a study of blood T cell repertoires in COVID-19. Sequencing used immunoSEQ multiplex PCR; TCRdb keeps in-frame clones, though not all of them. The data show a few hundred thousand clones, 75% to 90% seen once. The sample consisted of peripheral blood. Source of these receptors: a young woman with acute or convalescent COVID-19.

The chain is built from TRBV4-1 and TRBJ1-5; TRBD1 agrees at 8 bases. This CDR3 has 15 residues. Germline lookup yields CDR1 MGHRA and CDR2 YSYEKL. V lost 3 bases to trimming and J lost 6 bases; unmatched junction nucleotides: 7. The CDR3 loop is CASSQGTGPGQPQHF. In nucleotides, the CDR3 is TGCGCCAGCAGCCAGGGGACAGGCCCTGGTCAGCCCCAGCATTTT.

The chain carries TRBV10-3 and TRBJ1-2; D remains ambiguous. V was trimmed by 1 base and J by 6 bases, leaving 6 bases between them. Germline V gives CDR1 ENHRY, CDR2 SYGVKD. The CDR3 length is 12 residues. The CDR3 nucleotides are TGTGCCATCAGTGAGTGGCAGGATGGCTACACCTTC. It translates to CAISEWQDGYTF.

This chain uses TRBV18 with TRBJ1-1; D is ambiguous. Looked up from germline, CDR1 is KGHSH and CDR2 is LQKENI. This CDR3 is 17 amino acids long. V was cut by 0 bases and J by 0 bases, with 14 bases left in between. CDR3 DNA: TGTGCCAGCTCACCACCAGCGAAGAGTCCCATGAACACTGAAGCTTTCTTT. Translated: CASSPPAKSPMNTEAFF.

The CDR3 DNA reads TGTGCCAGCAGCCAAGGTTGGGAGGGGGATAATGAAAAACTGTTTTTT. It encodes CASSQGWEGDNEKLFF. The rearrangement links TRBV14 to TRBJ1-4, with a weak D call TRBD1 (6 bases). The CDR3 length is 16 residues. The germline gives CDR1 SGHDN, CDR2 FVKESK. V dropped 1 base and J dropped 4 bases, with 13 bases sitting between them.

This clone is a singleton in its sample. This chain links TRBV19 with TRBJ1-5; D perhaps matches TRBD1 (5 bases). This CDR3 region has 13 residues. From germline, CDR1 is LNHDA and CDR2 SQIVND (reference sequence). V lost 4 bases and J 2 bases, leaving 6 bases between the germline ends. The DNA of the CDR3 is TGTGCCAGTAGTAGGACACGCAATCAGCCCCAGCATTTT. Residues: CASSRTRNQPQHF. The full variable domain, with the rest looked up from reference TRBV19 and TRBJ1-5, is DGGITQSPKYLFRKEGQNVTLSCEQNLNHDAMYWYRQDPGQGLRLIYYSQIVNDFQKGDIAEGYSVSREKKESFPLTVTSAQKNPTAFYLCASSRTRNQPQHFGDGTRLSIL.

The chain combines TRBV10-3 with TRBJ2-2, with D possibly TRBD1 on 5 matching bases. The ends were cut back, 4 bases at V and 7 bases at J, with 10 bases in the middle. The CDR3 extends over 13 amino acids. Germline loops: CDR1 ENHRY, CDR2 SYGVKD. CDR3 nucleotides: TGTGCCATCAGTGGACAGATCAACGGGGAGCTGTTTTTT. Its translation: CAISGQINGELFF.

The genes are TRBV28 and TRBJ1-2; D is uncertain. The CDR3 runs 12 residues. V was trimmed by 2 bases and J by 5 bases, leaving 6 bases between them. CDR1 is MDHEN and CDR2 is SYDVKM in the germline V gene. For the CDR3, the DNA is TGTGCCAGCAGTTTACAACAGTATGGCTACACCTTC. Translated, it gives CASSLQQYGYTF.

V usage is TRBV7-2 and J usage is TRBJ2-3, with D unresolved. Trimming stripped 5 bases from V and 5 bases from J, with 17 bases between. The length of the CDR3 is 15 residues. Germline loops: CDR1 SGHTA, CDR2 FQGNSA. CDR3 in amino acids: CASSRNLGAQDTQYF. CDR3 nucleotide sequence: TGTGCCAGCAGCCGCAATCTAGGAGCTCAAGATACGCAGTATTTT.

The chain has TRBV27 and TRBJ1-1; TRBD1 is a possible D gene (5 bases). Germline lookup yields CDR1 MNHEY and CDR2 SMNVEV (reference sequence). The CDR3 loop spans 15 amino acids. V was pared by 1 base and J by 3 bases, with 12 bases between. Written as DNA, the CDR3 is TGTGCCAGCAGTTTATTTGGGGGGACGGACACTGAAGCTTTCTTT. Encoded protein: CASSLFGGTDTEAFF.

The rearrangement uses TRBV4-1 and TRBJ1-4, with no clear D. Germline V gene data show CDR1 as MGHRA and CDR2 as YSYEKL. Trimming shortened V by 1 base and J by 2 bases, and 11 bases separated the two germline ends. CDR3 length: 16 residues. This CDR3 is CASSQVLRVTNEKLFF. CDR3 coding DNA: TGCGCCAGCAGCCAAGTTTTGAGGGTTACTAATGAAAAACTGTTTTTT.

This chain connects TRBV29-1 to TRBJ1-2; D gene ambiguous. Germline CDR1 and CDR2: SQVTM and ANQGSEA. The CDR3 runs to 13 residues. Deletions cut 3 bases from V and 3 bases from J, with 11 bases between. CDR3 sequence (DNA): TGCAGCGTTGAGAGGGTGATTGACTATGGCTACACCTTC. Translating gives CSVERVIDYGYTF. The entire variable domain, with the rest obtained from reference TRBV29-1 and TRBJ1-2, is as follows: SAVISQKPSRDICQRGTSLTIQCQVDSQVTMMFWYRQQPGQSLTLIATANQGSEATYESGFVIDKFPISRPNLTFSTLTVSNMSPEDSSIYLCSVERVIDYGYTFGSGTRLTVV.

The chain employs TRBV10-3 and TRBJ1-6; TRBD1 aligns across 10 bases. CDR1 is ENHRY, CDR2 SYGVKD, per germline. V was clipped by 6 bases and J by 9 bases; unmatched bases: 5. The CDR3 sequence is 14 residues long. The CDR3 nucleotides are TGTGCCATCAGCCAAGACAGGGGGCCTTCACCCCTCCACTTT. Protein: CAISQDRGPSPLHF.

This chain joins TRBV7-6 and TRBJ1-5, with a tentative D call TRBD1 (6 bases). Trimming took 0 bases from V and 6 from J, leaving 12 bases between them. The germline CDR1 and CDR2 sequences are SGHVS and FNYEAQ. This CDR3 is built from 15 residues. The CDR3 sequence: CASSLASGVGQPQHF. DNA of the CDR3: TGTGCCAGCAGCTTAGCGTCAGGGGTAGGTCAGCCCCAGCATTTT.

This chain joins TRBV2 and TRBJ1-2; 9 positions agree with TRBD1. V trimming: 1 base; J trimming: 6 bases; junction bases outside the gene matches: 3. Per germline, CDR1 SNHLY and CDR2 FYNNEI. The CDR3 runs to 14 residues. The CDR3 DNA follows: TGTGCCAGCAGTGAAGACAGGGGGCGTGATGGCTACACCTTC. Protein sequence: CASSEDRGRDGYTF.

The chain links TRBV6-5 to TRBJ2-1, with TRBD2 matching over 14 bases. The ends lost 5 bases at V and 6 bases at J; junction bases unmatched: 3. CDR3 length: 15 amino acids. CDR1 is MNHEY and CDR2 is SVGAGI in the germline V gene. The CDR3 sequence is CASSRLAGGGNEQFF. CDR3 coding DNA: TGTGCCAGCAGTAGACTAGCGGGAGGGGGCAATGAGCAGTTCTTC.

The rearrangement joins TRBV6-2 or TRBV6-3 to TRBJ1-3; D gene unclear. The CDR3 consists of 15 residues. Germline CDR1 MNHEY, CDR2 SVGEGT. V lost 2 bases and J lost 4, with 12 bases in between. CDR3 DNA: TGTGCCAGCAGTTACCGAGGGCCTTGGGGAAACACCATATATTTT. This translates into CASSYRGPWGNTIYF.

V usage is TRBV2 and J usage is TRBJ2-7; TRBD1 matches at 10 bases. Per the germline V gene, CDR1 is SNHLY and CDR2 is FYNNEI. The length of the CDR3 is 14 residues. V lost 6 bases to trimming and J lost 3 bases; unmatched junction nucleotides: 5. CDR3 protein: CASSRDRGIYEQYF. The CDR3 nucleotides are TGTGCCAGCAGCCGGGACAGGGGTATCTACGAGCAGTACTTC.

J is TRBJ1-2 and V is TRBV10-1; TRBD1 agrees at 8 bases. V lost 5 bases and J lost 8; bases outside the gene matches: 7. In germline, CDR1 is WNHNN, CDR2 SYGVQD (reference sequence). The CDR3 is made up of 13 amino acids. The CDR3 sequence is CASSYGQGRGYTF. In nucleotides, the CDR3 is TGCGCCAGCAGTTATGGACAGGGACGAGGCTACACCTTC.

V and J are TRBV19 and TRBJ1-2; unclear D gene. Trimming left V 7 bases short and J 8 bases short, with 23 bases between. Per the germline V gene, CDR1 is LNHDA and CDR2 is SQIVND (reference sequence). The CDR3 sequence is 15 residues long. CDR3 protein: CASIYGEGHVGGYTF. The CDR3 DNA sequence: TGTGCCAGTATTTATGGGGAGGGTCACGTAGGGGGCTACACCTTC.

This rearrangement joins TRBV6-5 to TRBJ2-1; D unclear. This CDR3 spans 15 amino acids. Germline CDR1 and CDR2: MNHEY and SVGAGI. The ends were cut back, 3 bases at V and 0 bases at J, with 9 bases in the middle. The chain's CDR3 is CASSYRRTSYNEQFF. The CDR3 coding sequence is TGTGCCAGCAGTTATAGGAGAACCTCCTACAATGAGCAGTTCTTC.